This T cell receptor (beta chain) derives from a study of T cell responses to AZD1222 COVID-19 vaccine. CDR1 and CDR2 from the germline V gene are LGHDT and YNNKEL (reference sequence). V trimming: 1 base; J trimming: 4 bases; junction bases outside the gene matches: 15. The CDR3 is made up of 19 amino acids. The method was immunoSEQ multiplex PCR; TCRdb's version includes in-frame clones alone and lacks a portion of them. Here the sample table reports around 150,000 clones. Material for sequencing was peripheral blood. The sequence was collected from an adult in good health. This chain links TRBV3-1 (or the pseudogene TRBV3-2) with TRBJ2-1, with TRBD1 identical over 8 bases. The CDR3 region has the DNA TGTGCCAGCAGCCAAGTGGAGTGGAGGGGACAGGAAACTTACAATGAGCAGTTCTTC. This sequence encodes CASSQVEWRGQETYNEQFF.